Shown below are 27 T cell receptor beta chains from a single sample sequenced in a study of blood T cells in healthy people across ages (dated by TCRdb to between 2015 and 2017). Library preparation employed 5' RACE. TCRdb records Illumina HiSeq 2500 as the sequencer. A second about 7 to 11 cycle PCR used a sample-barcoded 5' primer and a J-beta primer mix. Starting from the raw public reads, TCRdb applied fastp trimming at Q25, assembled clones with MiXCR and retained in-frame beta chains. Every entry covers one CDR3 protein and lists the most common genes and DNA from its rows. Within this sample are around 820,000 distinct CDR3 sequences, with 25% of them counted one time only. Under 4.5% of the sample is held by the ten biggest clonotypes. The sample was also linked to a second study, of T cells of mothers and their children.

The sample taken for sequencing was blood. The receptors stem from a boy aged 5-17 years in good health.

J is TRBJ2-1 and V is TRBV4-1; D is tentatively TRBD1 or TRBD2 (5 bases each). The J call may be in error: the DNA end matches TRBJ2-5 better. This CDR3 region has 15 residues. The germline V gene has CDR1 MGHRA and CDR2 YSYEKL. The CDR3 reads CASSQGDATRETQYF. The CDR3 DNA reads TGCGCCAGCAGCCAAGGGGACGCCACTCGAGAGACCCAGTACTTC.

There are a few counts of this clonotype. As the CDR3 is not closed by the conserved phenylalanine or tryptophan, this likely results from a read error. J is TRBJ2-3 and V is TRBV5-1; no clear D. Per the germline V gene, CDR1 is SGHRS and CDR2 is YFSETQ. The CDR3 runs to 13 residues. Between the trimmed V and J ends, which lost 1 base and 3 bases, there was a span of 6 bases. CDR3 loop: CASSLLTTDTQYV. The CDR3 DNA reads as TGCGCCAGCAGCTTGTTGACTACAGATACGCAGTATGTT.

V is TRBV10-3 and J is TRBJ2-7; the match to TRBD2 covers 7 bases. The CDR3 has 15 amino acids. The J segment lost 2 bases and the V segment lost 0 bases, leaving 4 bases of the junction unmatched. Germline loops: CDR1 ENHRY, CDR2 SYGVKD. The CDR3 DNA reads as TGTGCCATCAGTGAGTCGCGGGAGCGAACCTACGAGCAGTACTTC. Its protein product is CAISESRERTYEQYF.

The J gene is TRBJ1-2, the V gene TRBV7-2; 7 bases map to TRBD1. This CDR3 has 19 amino acids. CDR1 SGHTA and CDR2 FQGNSA come from the germline V gene. Losses at the gene ends were 1 base for V and 0 bases for J; bases not matched to a gene: 14. DNA of the CDR3: TGTGCCAGCAGCTTAGTTTGGTTTGGGACAGCCGCTTCTAACTATGGCTACACCTTC. Translated: CASSLVWFGTAASNYGYTF.

This chain connects TRBV14 to TRBJ2-2; 10 nucleotides line up with TRBD2. In germline, CDR1 is SGHDN, CDR2 FVKESK. The V segment lost 0 bases and the J segment 7 bases; nucleotides outside the gene matches: 8. The CDR3 has 17 amino acids. CDR3 in amino acids: CASSQDWKLAGIGELFF. CDR3 coding DNA: TGTGCCAGCAGCCAAGATTGGAAACTAGCGGGAATCGGGGAGCTGTTTTTT.

The chain recombines TRBV10-3 with TRBJ2-7; D tentatively fits TRBD1 or TRBD2 (5 bases each). This CDR3 region has 13 residues. CDR1 and CDR2 from the germline V gene are ENHRY and SYGVKD. V was trimmed by 6 bases and J by 4 bases, leaving 13 bases between them. CDR3 residues: CAIRTRGDYEQYF. DNA of the CDR3: TGTGCCATCAGGACTCGGGGCGATTACGAGCAGTACTTC.

This clonotype showed up just once. The chain has TRBV6-6 and TRBJ1-1, with D hard to call. Trimming shortened V by 5 bases and J by 1 base, and 8 bases separated the two germline ends. The CDR3 length is 13 residues. Germline V gene lookup returns CDR1 MNHNY and CDR2 SVGAGI (reference sequence). CDR3 nucleotide sequence: TGTGCCAGCAGTGAGGTCCCGAACACTGAAGCTTTCTTT. Protein product: CASSEVPNTEAFF.

The chain joins TRBV20-1 to TRBJ2-7; 7 bases map to TRBD2. CDR3 length equals 14 residues. Germline CDR1 and CDR2: DFQATT and SNEGSKA (reference sequence). V lost 2 bases to trimming and J lost 7 bases; unmatched junction nucleotides: 11. DNA for the CDR3: TGCAGTGCTAGATCAACCACCAGCGGGGTAGAGCAGTACTTC. Amino acid sequence: CSARSTTSGVEQYF.

The chain combines TRBV7-9 with TRBJ1-1; D call uncertain. The V gene's germline CDR1 is SEHNR and CDR2 FQNEAQ (reference sequence). V was clipped by 5 bases and J by 11 bases, with 12 bases between them. CDR3 length equals 11 residues. DNA of the CDR3: TGTGCCAGCAGCGATTGGTCGGGGGCTTTCTTT. Translating gives CASSDWSGAFF. Looking up the rest from reference TRBV7-9 and TRBJ1-1 gives the full variable domain: DTGVSQNPRHKITKRGQNVTFRCDPISEHNRLYWYRQTLGQGPEFLTYFQNEAQLEKSRLLSDRFSAERPKGSFSTLEIQRTEQGDSAMYLCASSDWSGAFFGQGTRLTVV.

This clonotype showed up many times. The chain links TRBV7-6 to TRBJ1-2; D is ambiguous. CDR3 length equals 15 residues. V lost 1 base and J 2 bases, leaving 11 bases between the germline ends. CDR1 and CDR2 from the germline V gene are SGHVS and FNYEAQ. The chain's CDR3 is CASSLEAGGNYGYTF. The DNA for the CDR3 is TGTGCCAGCAGCTTAGAAGCCGGAGGGAACTATGGCTACACCTTC.

This clonotype was detected a few times. The chain joins TRBV25-1 to TRBJ2-5; D ambiguous. With the DNA end fitting TRBJ2-1 better, the J assignment may be wrong. The CDR3 is made up of 12 amino acids. Germline V CDR1 and CDR2: MGHDK, SYGVNS. CDR3 amino acids: CASSEIVNEQFF. CDR3 in DNA: TGTGCCAGCAGTGAAATCGTCAATGAGCAGTTCTTC.

CDR3 loop: CASSLGTKAFF. In nucleotides, the CDR3 is TGTGCCAGCAGTCTCGGGACTAAAGCTTTCTTT. The V gene is TRBV6-5, the J gene TRBJ1-1; D perhaps matches TRBD1 (5 bases). Trimming removed 5 bases from V and 9 bases from J, with 10 bases in between. The CDR3 contains 11 residues. Germline CDR1 is MNHEY and CDR2 is SVGAGI.

The table lists this clonotype with a few counts. The chain uses TRBV20-1 and TRBJ1-5, with 11 bases lining up with TRBD1. With V trimmed by 2 bases and J by 4 bases, 7 bases remained unmatched. The CDR3 spans 16 residues. Germline CDR1 is DFQATT and CDR2 is SNEGSKA (reference sequence). This chain's CDR3 is CSARLSGTGGNQPQHF. Here the CDR3 DNA reads TGCAGTGCTAGACTATCCGGGACAGGGGGTAATCAGCCCCAGCATTTT.

Here the CDR3 DNA reads TGCAGTGCTAGTGTGGTTTCTTGGGATGAGCAGTTCTTC. The encoded protein is CSASVVSWDEQFF. The chain carries TRBV20-1 and TRBJ2-1; no firm D call. V was pared by 3 bases and J by 8 bases, with 14 bases between. The CDR3 loop spans 13 amino acids. CDR1 DFQATT and CDR2 SNEGSKA come from the germline V gene (reference sequence).

The CDR3 reads CASSVYGAQETQYF. The DNA for the CDR3 is TGTGCCAGCAGCGTATATGGGGCACAAGAGACCCAGTACTTC. This chain connects TRBV9 to TRBJ2-5; TRBD1 might be the D (5 bases). Per germline, CDR1 SGDLS and CDR2 YYNGEE. V was shortened by 1 base and J by 2 bases, with 9 bases between the two germline ends. The CDR3 consists of 14 residues.

The V and J genes are TRBV7-2 and TRBJ2-7; 12 bases are a match to TRBD2. CDR3 length equals 14 residues. Germline CDR1 and CDR2: SGHTA and FQGNSA. V lost 8 bases to trimming and J lost 3 bases; unmatched junction nucleotides: 5. This CDR3 is CASSLAGGHYEQYF. The CDR3 coding sequence is TGTGCCAGCTCTCTAGCGGGAGGGCACTACGAGCAGTACTTC.

This clonotype was detected a few times. The chain links TRBV14 to TRBJ2-2; no reliable D call. The CDR3 totals 15 residues. Germline V gene lookup returns CDR1 SGHDN and CDR2 FVKESK. Between the trimmed V and J ends, which lost 5 bases and 4 bases, there was a span of 14 bases. The CDR3 coding sequence is TGTGCCAGCAGCTCTAAGTTTAGCTCCACCGGGGAGCTGTTTTTT. Its translation is CASSSKFSSTGELFF.

Written as DNA, the CDR3 is TGTGCCAGCAGTTCCTCTACAGGGACCTCCTACGAGCAGTACTTC. It is translated as CASSSSTGTSYEQYF. The chain couples TRBV28 to TRBJ2-7, with D maybe TRBD1 (6 bases). The germline gives CDR1 MDHEN, CDR2 SYDVKM. There are 15 residues in the CDR3. V was cut by 4 bases and J by 0 bases, with 13 bases left in between.

This chain connects TRBV20-1 to TRBJ2-1; 11 nucleotides agree with TRBD2. Losses at the gene ends were 6 bases for V and 1 base for J; bases not matched to a gene: 5. This CDR3 is 15 amino acids long. Germline CDR1 is DFQATT and CDR2 is SNEGSKA (reference sequence). Written as DNA, the CDR3 is TGCAGTGCCAAGTCTAGCGGGGGGTCCTACAATGAGCAGTTCTTC. Translating it yields CSAKSSGGSYNEQFF.

The chain combines TRBV7-9 with TRBJ2-5, with TRBD1 matching over 10 bases. The CDR3 has 15 residues. The germline V gene encodes CDR1 SEHNR and CDR2 FQNEAQ (reference sequence). The V and J ends lost 6 bases and 4 bases, in that order; junction bases with no gene match: 8. In DNA, the CDR3 is TGTGCCAGCAGACCAGGGACAGGGGTCTCAGAGACCCAGTACTTC. It is translated as CASRPGTGVSETQYF. Variable domain in full (rest from reference TRBV7-9 and TRBJ2-5): DTGVSQNPRHKITKRGQNVTFRCDPISEHNRLYWYRQTLGQGPEFLTYFQNEAQLEKSRLLSDRFSAERPKGSFSTLEIQRTEQGDSAMYLCASRPGTGVSETQYFGPGTRLLVL.

The CDR3 spells CASSFTGGMGGYTF. The CDR3 nucleotides are TGTGCCAGCAGTTTTACAGGAGGGATGGGTGGCTACACCTTC. The chain employs TRBV27 and TRBJ1-2; D may be TRBD1 (5 bases). There are 14 residues in the CDR3. V dropped 3 bases and J dropped 7 bases, with 15 bases sitting between them. Per germline, CDR1 MNHEY and CDR2 SMNVEV (reference sequence).

The chain combines TRBV29-1 with TRBJ2-7; D is unresolved. The V gene lost 0 bases and the J gene lost 6 bases, with 12 bases spanning the gap. The CDR3 runs 13 residues. In germline, CDR1 is SQVTM, CDR2 ANQGSEA. CDR3 region: CSVEDSDTSEQYF. The CDR3 DNA reads TGCAGCGTTGAAGACTCAGATACGTCCGAGCAGTACTTC.

The chain has TRBV21-1 and TRBJ1-3. TRBV21-1 is recorded as a pseudogene. This CDR3 comprises 19 residues. The CDR3 protein is CASSTSSDLRVLSGNTIYF. In DNA form, the CDR3 reads TGTGCCAGCAGCACTTCTAGCGATCTGAGAGTCCTCTCTGGAAACACCATATATTTT.

The chain is built from TRBV29-1 and TRBJ2-3; TRBD2 might be the D (6 bases). Trimming pared 7 bases from V and 0 bases from J, leaving 11 bases between. This CDR3 is built from 13 residues. Germline lookup yields CDR1 SQVTM and CDR2 ANQGSEA. CDR3 in amino acids: CSAGGASTDTQYF. For the CDR3, the DNA is TGCAGCGCCGGAGGGGCGAGCACAGATACGCAGTATTTT.

J is TRBJ1-5 and V is TRBV7-9, with D uncertain. The germline V gene encodes CDR1 SEHNR and CDR2 FQNEAQ (reference sequence). Trimming cost V 4 bases and J 5 bases, with 12 bases left between them. This CDR3 comprises 14 residues. CDR3 sequence: CASSSDTTYQPQHF. CDR3 DNA: TGTGCCAGCAGCTCAGACACGACTTATCAGCCCCAGCATTTT.

The genes are TRBV10-3 and TRBJ1-6; a weak D match, TRBD1 (5 bases). The CDR3 spans 13 residues. V lost 6 bases and J 6 bases, leaving 9 bases between the germline ends. Per germline, CDR1 ENHRY and CDR2 SYGVKD. Here the CDR3 DNA reads TGTGCCATCAGCGTGGGGACTAATTCACCCCTCCACTTT. This codes for CAISVGTNSPLHF.

Concerning this clonotype itself: At one of its ends the junction is not consistent with the germline gene, which may arise from a read error. V usage is TRBV7-9 and J usage is TRBJ1-4; 7 bases agree with TRBD1. The CDR3 consists of 15 residues. The V gene's germline CDR1 is SEHNR and CDR2 FQNEAQ (reference sequence). CDR3 bases: TGTGGCAGCAGCTCAAGGGACAGCGAGAATGAAAAACTGTTTTTT. Translation gives CGSSSRDSENEKLFF.